The 15 T cell receptor beta chains given below trace back to one sample, sequenced in a study of cytomegalovirus exposure and HLA in healthy donors. Using immunoSEQ multiplex PCR, the repertoire was profiled, and TCRdb retains in-frame clones only, with some absent. Here the sample spans over 120,000 clones, 87% being singletons. Specimen: PBMCs. The origin of the receptors is a man between 18 and 35 years old in good health and CMV-seropositive.

The chain links TRBV6-6 to TRBJ1-2; tentative D call: TRBD1 (6 bases). The CDR3 is 15 residues long. V shed 2 bases and J shed 5 bases, with 15 bases lying between them. Germline CDR1 reads MNHNY; CDR2 reads SVGAGI (reference sequence). DNA of the CDR3: TGTGCCAGCAGTTACGAGGGGACACCCATTTATGGCTACACCTTC. It encodes CASSYEGTPIYGYTF.

The CDR3 loop is CASSQDITRQETQYF. The CDR3 DNA sequence: TGTGCCAGCAGCCAAGATATAACTAGACAAGAGACCCAGTACTTC. The gene calls are TRBV4-2 and TRBJ2-5, with a tentative D call TRBD2 (5 bases). The CDR3 covers 15 residues. Germline V lookup: CDR1 LGHNA, CDR2 YNFKEQ. Deletions cut 0 bases from V and 2 bases from J, with 10 bases between.

In this sample, this clone turned up a few times. Written as DNA, the CDR3 is TGTGCCAGCAGTGATGCAGGTTCCCAGCCCCAGCATTTT. The encoded protein is CASSDAGSQPQHF. The chain combines TRBV2 with TRBJ1-5; D remains ambiguous. This CDR3 spans 13 amino acids. Germline CDR1 and CDR2: SNHLY and FYNNEI. V shed 3 bases and J shed 7 bases, with 10 bases lying between them. The full variable domain, with the rest looked up from reference TRBV2 and TRBJ1-5, is EPEVTQTPSHQVTQMGQEVILRCVPISNHLYFYWYRQILGQKVEFLVSFYNNEISEKSEIFDDQFSVERPDGSNFTLKIRSTKLEDSAMYFCASSDAGSQPQHFGDGTRLSIL.

This clone has just a few counts. The CDR3 loop is CASSSGTGNQPQHF. CDR3 coding DNA: TGTGCCAGCAGCTCCGGGACAGGGAATCAGCCCCAGCATTTT. The genes are TRBV7-6 and TRBJ1-5; 9 bases agree with TRBD1. The germline V gene encodes CDR1 SGHVS and CDR2 FNYEAQ. CDR3 size: 14 residues. The V gene end was trimmed by 4 bases and the J gene end by 4 bases; junction bases not matched to a gene: 2.

This chain joins TRBV7-9 and TRBJ1-5; D ambiguous. V lost 7 bases and J 7 bases, leaving 17 bases between the germline ends. The CDR3 is made up of 14 amino acids. Germline V gene data show CDR1 as SEHNR and CDR2 as FQNEAQ (reference sequence). CDR3 protein: CASTTGFEGQPQHF. In DNA, the CDR3 is TGTGCCAGCACCACGGGCTTTGAGGGCCAGCCCCAGCATTTT.

The genes are TRBV5-1 and TRBJ2-3, with D possibly being TRBD1 (6 bases). The CDR3 contains 13 residues. Germline V gives CDR1 SGHRS, CDR2 YFSETQ. The V and J ends lost 3 bases and 4 bases respectively, with 9 bases between them. The CDR3: CASSWTESDTQYF. The CDR3 nucleotides are TGCGCCAGCAGCTGGACAGAGTCAGATACGCAGTATTTT.

The V gene is TRBV5-6, the J gene TRBJ1-2; perhaps TRBD1 as D (5 bases). Germline loops: CDR1 SGHDT, CDR2 YYEEEE. With 7 bases removed from V and 6 bases from J, the gap between germline ends came to 16 bases. This CDR3 comprises 13 residues. DNA of the CDR3: TGTGCCAGCGGCCCTTCAGGGCTCCATGGCTACACCTTC. Its protein product is CASGPSGLHGYTF.

This sequence joins TRBV18 and TRBJ1-4; 7 nucleotides align to TRBD1. The CDR3 spans 13 residues. The trim removed 6 bases at V and 5 bases at J, leaving 3 bases unmatched. CDR1 and CDR2 from the germline V gene are KGHSH and LQKENI. This CDR3 is CASSQGVNEKLFF. CDR3 in DNA: TGTGCCAGCTCCCAGGGGGTAAATGAAAAACTGTTTTTT. Based on the CDR3 plus reference TRBV18 and TRBJ1-4, the full variable domain is NAGVMQNPRHLVRRRGQEARLRCSPMKGHSHVYWYRQLPEEGLKFMVYLQKENIIDESGMPKERFSAEFPKEGPSILRIQQVVRGDSAAYFCASSQGVNEKLFFGSGTQLSVL.

The chain combines TRBV18 with TRBJ2-1, with 13 bases fitting TRBD2. Germline trimming cut 4 bases from V and 7 bases from J; bases unmatched to any gene: 7. This CDR3 is 16 amino acids long. Germline assignment: CDR1 KGHSH and CDR2 LQKENI. Here the CDR3 reads CASSRRTSGSSNEQFF. DNA for the CDR3: TGTGCCAGCTCACGTCGGACTAGCGGGAGTAGTAATGAGCAGTTCTTC.

The J gene is TRBJ2-6, the V gene TRBV30; 11 nucleotides line up with TRBD1. The CDR3 sequence is 19 residues long. Germline V gene data show CDR1 as GTSNPN and CDR2 as SVGIG (reference sequence). V dropped 1 base and J dropped 4; count of bases not matched to a gene: 12. The CDR3 nucleotides are TGTGCCTGGAGTGGCCCGGACAGGGGGCGAGAGGAAGGGGCCAACGTCCTGACTTTC. Translation: CAWSGPDRGREEGANVLTF.

The genes are TRBV6-6 and TRBJ2-7, with TRBD1 matching 10 bases. The CDR3 is 15 amino acids. Trimming removed 0 bases from V and 4 bases from J; junction bases left unmatched: 3. The germline V gene encodes CDR1 MNHNY and CDR2 SVGAGI (reference sequence). DNA for the CDR3: TGTGCCAGCAGTTACTCGGGGGACAGGGGTTACGAGCAGTACTTC. Amino acid sequence: CASSYSGDRGYEQYF.

The chain combines TRBV6-5 with TRBJ1-1; 7 bases match TRBD1. The CDR3 covers 14 residues. CDR1 MNHEY and CDR2 SVGAGI come from the germline V gene. With 5 bases clipped from V and 6 bases from J, the junction kept 9 bases outside the gene matches. The CDR3 loop is CASSPLDRAPEAFF. CDR3 coding DNA: TGTGCCAGCAGTCCGCTCGACAGGGCCCCTGAAGCTTTCTTT.

The rearrangement uses TRBV12-5 and TRBJ2-7; D is ambiguous. This CDR3 region has 16 residues. Germline V lookup: CDR1 LGHNT, CDR2 FRNRAP. Between the trimmed V and J ends, which lost 0 bases and 0 bases, there was a span of 12 bases. CDR3 region: CASGLVPGPPSYEQYF. The CDR3 DNA reads TGTGCTAGTGGTTTGGTACCGGGTCCCCCCTCCTACGAGCAGTACTTC. Based on the CDR3 plus reference TRBV12-5 and TRBJ2-7, the full variable domain is DARVTQTPRHKVTEMGQEVTMRCQPILGHNTVFWYRQTMMQGLELLAYFRNRAPLDDSGMPKDRFSAEMPDATLATLKIQPSEPRDSAVYFCASGLVPGPPSYEQYFGPGTRLTVT.

This chain connects TRBV27 to TRBJ1-5, with a weak D call TRBD1 (5 bases). Germline CDR1 MNHEY, CDR2 SMNVEV (reference sequence). V lost 7 bases and J 3 bases, leaving 16 bases between the germline ends. This CDR3 is 15 amino acids long. The CDR3 reads CASKLGQGSNQPQHF. In DNA, the CDR3 is TGTGCCAGCAAGCTAGGACAAGGGTCCAATCAGCCCCAGCATTTT.

The V and J genes are TRBV30 and TRBJ1-1; 7 nucleotides match TRBD1. V shed 4 bases, J shed 8 bases, and the junction held 19 bases outside the gene matches. This CDR3 is built from 16 residues. Germline V gene sequence: CDR1 GTSNPN, CDR2 SVGIG (reference sequence). The CDR3 sequence is CAWNGLLRQGWEEAFF. CDR3 nucleotides: TGTGCCTGGAACGGCCTACTACGACAGGGTTGGGAGGAAGCTTTCTTT.